This entry lists 13 T cell receptor beta chains sequenced from one sample in a study of blood T cell repertoires in COVID-19. Sequenced by immunoSEQ multiplex PCR; TCRdb stores in-frame clones only, minus some. This table holds 250,000 or so clones, just under 85% found once. Specimen: peripheral blood. The receptors shown here come from a woman aged 60-70 years with active or convalescent COVID-19.

V and J are TRBV4-2 and TRBJ2-3, with D tentatively TRBD1 (6 bases). Germline V gene sequence: CDR1 LGHNA, CDR2 YNFKEQ. CDR3 length equals 16 residues. V lost 3 bases and J lost 1, with 14 bases in between. The CDR3 region is CASSQGWGPGTDTQYF. DNA of the CDR3: TGTGCCAGCAGCCAGGGGTGGGGGCCGGGCACAGATACGCAGTATTTT.

This rearrangement joins TRBV30 to TRBJ1-6, with 8 positions matching TRBD1. V trimming: 1 base; J trimming: 0 bases; junction bases outside the gene matches: 14. The CDR3 has 20 residues. Germline-derived CDR1 and CDR2 are GTSNPN and SVGIG (reference sequence). The DNA for the CDR3 is TGTGCCTGGAGTGCTGGATACCTAAACAGGGGGAGCTCCTATAATTCACCCCTCCACTTT. Protein: CAWSAGYLNRGSSYNSPLHF.

The rearrangement joins TRBV28 to TRBJ1-5; 9 nucleotides line up with TRBD1. The germline V gene encodes CDR1 MDHEN and CDR2 SYDVKM. This CDR3 spans 15 amino acids. Trimming at V came to 6 bases and at J to 4 bases, leaving 7 bases not matched to a gene. CDR3 in amino acids: CASSLTGGGNQPQHF. As DNA, the CDR3 is TGTGCCAGCAGCCTTACAGGGGGCGGGAATCAGCCCCAGCATTTT. The full variable domain, completed using reference TRBV28 and TRBJ1-5, is DVKVTQSSRYLVKRTGEKVFLECVQDMDHENMFWYRQDPGLGLRLIYFSYDVKMKEKGDIPEGYSVSREKKERFSLILESASTNQTSMYLCASSLTGGGNQPQHFGDGTRLSIL.

The V and J genes are TRBV11-2 and TRBJ2-7; TRBD1 aligns across 8 bases. V was pared by 1 base and J by 6 bases, with 8 bases of the junction left unmatched. Germline values: CDR1 SGHAT, CDR2 FQNNGV. The CDR3 is 15 amino acids. CDR3 sequence: CASSLVSGGFLEQYF. CDR3 bases: TGTGCCAGCAGCTTAGTCTCAGGGGGCTTTCTCGAGCAGTACTTC. Together with reference TRBV11-2 and TRBJ2-7, the CDR3 gives the full variable domain: EAGVAQSPRYKIIEKRQSVAFWCNPISGHATLYWYQQILGQGPKLLIQFQNNGVVDDSQLPKDRFSAERLKGVDSTLKIQPAKLEDSAVYLCASSLVSGGFLEQYFGPGTRLTVT.

The V gene is TRBV9, the J gene TRBJ2-7, with 7 bases aligning to TRBD2. This CDR3 is 15 amino acids long. CDR1 is SGDLS and CDR2 is YYNGEE in the germline V gene. V dropped 0 bases and J dropped 3; count of bases not matched to a gene: 6. The CDR3 nucleotides read TGTGCCAGCAGCGTAGGCGGGAGTGGTAACTACGAGCAGTACTTC. It is translated as CASSVGGSGNYEQYF.

The chain employs TRBV10-3 and TRBJ1-6; a weak D match, TRBD1 (5 bases). The CDR3 extends over 15 amino acids. Germline lookup yields CDR1 ENHRY and CDR2 SYGVKD. V dropped 6 bases and J dropped 0 bases, with 9 bases sitting between them. DNA of the CDR3: TGTGCCATCAGGCAGGGCAGCTCCTATAATTCACCCCTCCACTTT. It encodes CAIRQGSSYNSPLHF.

The chain is built from TRBV6-1 and TRBJ1-2; TRBD1 is a possible D gene (5 bases). Germline CDR1 MNHNS, CDR2 SASEGT. V lost 1 base, J lost 0 bases, and 9 bases lay in between. The CDR3 contains 15 residues. The CDR3 nucleotides read TGTGCCAGCAGTGAAGGTAAACAGGCTAACTATGGCTACACCTTC. This codes for CASSEGKQANYGYTF.

Comment on this clone: The sample contains more than one DNA sequence encoding this CDR3. The J gene is TRBJ2-5, the V gene TRBV5-4, with D perhaps matching TRBD2 (5 bases). The CDR3 contains 14 residues. V was trimmed by 0 bases and J by 5 bases, leaving 11 bases between them. Germline lookup yields CDR1 SGHNT and CDR2 YYREEE (reference sequence). As DNA, the CDR3 is TGTGCCAGCAGCTTGGCGGGAATGGGGGAGACCCAGTACTTC. It is translated as CASSLAGMGETQYF.

The chain joins TRBV5-1 to TRBJ2-7; TRBD2 matches 8 bases. The length of the CDR3 is 14 residues. V shed 2 bases and J 5 bases; nucleotides not matched to a gene: 6. CDR1 is SGHRS and CDR2 is YFSETQ in the germline V gene. The CDR3 spells CASSLYGRVDEQYF. The CDR3 DNA reads TGCGCCAGCAGCTTATACGGGAGGGTAGACGAGCAGTACTTC.

This clone was observed many times. V gene TRBV19 combines with J gene TRBJ1-5, with 12 bases that match TRBD1. Germline lookup yields CDR1 LNHDA and CDR2 SQIVND (reference sequence). V dropped 5 bases and J dropped 1; count of bases not matched to a gene: 9. This CDR3 has 18 residues. CDR3 in DNA: TGTGCCAGTAGTCCCCCGGGACAGGGGGCTAACAGCAATCAGCCCCAGCATTTT. Its translation: CASSPPGQGANSNQPQHF.

The chain links TRBV7-9 to TRBJ2-7, with D possibly being TRBD1 (6 bases). Germline loops: CDR1 SEHNR, CDR2 FQNEAQ (reference sequence). Trimming removed 5 bases at V and 3 bases at J, with 14 bases between. CDR3 size: 14 residues. Written as DNA, the CDR3 is TGTGCCAGCAGCCCCGGACAGAGGCTCTACGAGCAGTACTTC. Its translation: CASSPGQRLYEQYF.

This clone came up once. Other DNA sequences of this sample code for an identical CDR3. The rearrangement uses TRBV5-1 and TRBJ1-1; D call uncertain. V was pared by 0 bases and J by 3 bases, with 6 bases between. Per germline, CDR1 SGHRS and CDR2 YFSETQ. The CDR3 is made up of 13 amino acids. The CDR3 region is CASSLVGDTEAFF. The CDR3 coding sequence is TGCGCCAGCAGCTTGGTGGGCGACACTGAAGCTTTCTTT.

The chain uses TRBV27 and TRBJ2-1; D is ambiguous. This CDR3 contains 14 residues. Germline V CDR1 and CDR2: MNHEY, SMNVEV (reference sequence). V dropped 4 bases and J dropped 7 bases, with 14 bases sitting between them. CDR3 bases: TGTGCCAGCAGTTGGGCCAACCTCGGAAATGAGCAGTTCTTC. Its protein is CASSWANLGNEQFF.